This T cell receptor beta chain is from a study of cytomegalovirus exposure and HLA in healthy donors. Points on this clone: Antigen: not known.

With 60 Vbeta and 13 Jbeta primers, the PCR was carried out. The data were produced by immunoSEQ multiplex PCR, yet TCRdb's version contains in-frame clones alone and is incomplete. This sample has about 180,000 clones, with around 70% found just once. Study observations and caveats: Some TCR beta chains (roughly 160 of them) were listed as cytomegalovirus-associated. V- and J-gene trimming in TCR beta was tied to a missense DCLRE1C variant by an analysis performed later. In vitro confirmation showed a few CMV-associated chains to be CMV antigen specific.

With 5 bases clipped from V and 0 bases from J, the junction kept 4 bases outside the gene matches. The CDR3 runs to 15 residues. Germline V gives CDR1 MNHNY, CDR2 SVGAGI (reference sequence). The clonotype was recovered from a male donor in good health and CMV-seronegative. The rearrangement joins TRBV6-6 to TRBJ2-7; 10 nucleotides agree with TRBD1. The sample consisted of PBMCs. The DNA for the CDR3 is TGTGCCAGCAGTCGGGACAGGGGAACCTCCTACGAGCAGTACTTC. Translating it yields CASSRDRGTSYEQYF.